These 29 T cell receptor beta chains share one sample of origin, sequenced in a study of shared clonotypes between healthy human individuals. Generated by immunoSEQ multiplex PCR, the TCRdb table keeps only in-frame clones and is missing some. The sample contains more than 2 million clones, approximately 94% of which appear only once. Only CD45RO-negative cells positively selected for CCR7 counted as naive CD8 cells, so terminally differentiated effector memory CD45RA+ cells were excluded. Input material: naive CD8+ T cells sorted from blood. Receptors were obtained from a man in his late teens or twenties in good health.

This chain uses TRBV19 with TRBJ2-3, with 10 nucleotides matching TRBD2. The CDR3 covers 15 residues. V trimming: 3 bases; J trimming: 5 bases; junction bases outside the gene matches: 5. The germline V gene encodes CDR1 LNHDA and CDR2 SQIVND (reference sequence). The CDR3, as DNA: TGTGCCAGTAGTATGGGAGCGGGGGGGCGAGATACGCAGTATTTT. This codes for CASSMGAGGRDTQYF.

The J gene is TRBJ2-7, the V gene TRBV4-1; D gene unclear. V lost 1 base to trimming and J lost 3 bases, with 10 bases between them. This CDR3 comprises 14 residues. CDR1 and CDR2 from the germline V gene are MGHRA and YSYEKL. CDR3 in DNA: TGCGCCAGCAGCCAAGCCCCAGTGGACTACGAGCAGTACTTC. This codes for CASSQAPVDYEQYF.

The chain joins TRBV30 to TRBJ2-7; D is unclear. The germline CDR1 and CDR2 sequences are GTSNPN and SVGIG (reference sequence). The V and J ends lost 8 bases and 7 bases respectively, with 6 bases between them. The CDR3 extends over 8 amino acids. The CDR3 protein is CAAEEQYF. DNA for the CDR3: TGTGCCGCTGAGGAGCAGTACTTC.

This chain links TRBV6-5 with TRBJ2-1, with no clear D. This CDR3 region has 13 residues. The germline V gene has CDR1 MNHEY and CDR2 SVGAGI. V lost 0 bases, J lost 5 bases, and 5 bases lay in between. The CDR3 region is CASSYSKDNEQFF. The CDR3 nucleotides read TGTGCCAGCAGTTACTCGAAAGACAATGAGCAGTTCTTC.

The rearrangement uses TRBV14 and TRBJ1-1; D is unresolved. Germline CDR1 is SGHDN and CDR2 is FVKESK. This CDR3 is built from 16 residues. V lost 0 bases, J lost 5 bases, and 16 bases lay in between. In DNA form, the CDR3 reads TGTGCCAGCAGCCAAGAGATGGGAGTGCTTCAGACTGAAGCTTTCTTT. Encoded protein: CASSQEMGVLQTEAFF.

This sequence joins TRBV4-1 and TRBJ1-2; D not resolved. Germline assignment: CDR1 MGHRA and CDR2 YSYEKL. This CDR3 region has 15 residues. Trimming took off 1 base at V and 5 bases at J, with 14 bases between the two ends. CDR3 amino acids: CASSQVVRENYGYTF. CDR3 nucleotides: TGCGCCAGCAGCCAAGTCGTCCGGGAGAATTATGGCTACACCTTC.

The gene calls are TRBV29-1 and TRBJ2-5; TRBD1 is a possible D gene (6 bases). Trimming removed 4 bases at V and 4 bases at J, with 13 bases between. CDR3 length: 13 amino acids. Germline V gene data show CDR1 as SQVTM and CDR2 as ANQGSEA. The CDR3 reads CSVAQGDRETQYF. The CDR3 bases are TGCAGCGTTGCACAGGGCGACCGAGAGACCCAGTACTTC.

The chain has TRBV13 and TRBJ2-3; possible D gene TRBD2, 5 bases. The V and J ends lost 2 bases and 0 bases respectively, with 18 bases between them. Germline CDR1 PRHDT, CDR2 FYEKMQ (reference sequence). This CDR3 has 18 amino acids. In nucleotides, the CDR3 is TGTGCCAGCAGCTTATATGTCGGCGGCGGGTTTAGCACAGATACGCAGTATTTT. Residues: CASSLYVGGGFSTDTQYF.

The chain joins TRBV7-9 to TRBJ2-1; no firm D call. The CDR3 is made up of 15 amino acids. Trimming cost V 5 bases and J 1 base, with 12 bases left between them. Germline CDR1 and CDR2: SEHNR and FQNEAQ (reference sequence). CDR3 sequence reads: CASSHPSSSYNEQFF. The DNA for the CDR3 is TGTGCCAGCAGCCACCCTAGTTCGTCCTACAATGAGCAGTTCTTC.

The V gene is TRBV5-5, the J gene TRBJ2-7; D is possibly TRBD2 (6 bases). Germline loops: CDR1 SGHKS, CDR2 YYEKEE (reference sequence). The CDR3 covers 15 residues. Trimming took 0 bases from V and 2 from J, leaving 12 bases between them. The CDR3 protein is CASSLVEGTPYEQYF. In DNA, the CDR3 is TGTGCCAGCAGCTTGGTGGAAGGGACTCCCTACGAGCAGTACTTC. Full variable domain (rest looked up from reference TRBV5-5 and TRBJ2-7): DAGVTQSPTHLIKTRGQQVTLRCSPISGHKSVSWYQQVLGQGPQFIFQYYEKEERGRGNFPDRFSARQFPNYSSELNVNALLLGDSALYLCASSLVEGTPYEQYFGPGTRLTVT.

The chain carries TRBV5-4 and TRBJ1-6; no firm D call. CDR1 SGHNT and CDR2 YYREEE come from the germline V gene (reference sequence). V lost 4 bases and J lost 0, with 11 bases in between. The CDR3 has 16 amino acids. Here the CDR3 DNA reads TGTGCCAGCAGCCTACTGGGCGGCTCCTATAATTCACCCCTCCACTTT. This codes for CASSLLGGSYNSPLHF.

Remarks on this clone: The same CDR3 is also encoded by other DNA sequences in this sample. This sequence joins TRBV27 and TRBJ1-4; D may be TRBD1 (5 bases). The length of the CDR3 is 14 residues. The germline V gene encodes CDR1 MNHEY and CDR2 SMNVEV (reference sequence). V shed 2 bases and J shed 3 bases, with 7 bases lying between them. The DNA for the CDR3 is TGTGCCAGCAGTTTAGTAGGGGCTAATGAAAAACTGTTTTTT. Amino acids: CASSLVGANEKLFF. Together with reference TRBV27 and TRBJ1-4, the CDR3 gives the full variable domain: EAQVTQNPRYLITVTGKKLTVTCSQNMNHEYMSWYRQDPGLGLRQIYYSMNVEVTDKGDVPEGYKVSRKEKRNFPLILESPSPNQTSLYFCASSLVGANEKLFFGSGTQLSVL.

V usage is TRBV12-5 and J usage is TRBJ1-2; 10 nucleotides match TRBD1. The V and J ends lost 4 bases and 4 bases, in that order; junction bases with no gene match: 6. Germline V gene sequence: CDR1 LGHNT, CDR2 FRNRAP. The CDR3 totals 15 residues. The CDR3: CASGSSGTGAYGYTF. CDR3 DNA sequence: TGTGCTAGTGGTTCCTCCGGGACAGGGGCCTATGGCTACACCTTC.

This clone was recorded only once. The V and J genes are TRBV27 and TRBJ2-1; TRBD2 aligns across 8 bases. This CDR3 spans 16 amino acids. Germline V CDR1 and CDR2: MNHEY, SMNVEV (reference sequence). V was clipped by 1 base and J by 3 bases; unmatched bases: 5. The CDR3: CASSLLSSGYYNEQFF. DNA of the CDR3: TGTGCCAGCAGTTTATTGTCTAGCGGGTACTACAATGAGCAGTTCTTC.

The V and J genes are TRBV6-6 and TRBJ2-1; 7 nucleotides match TRBD2. The CDR3 loop spans 16 amino acids. CDR1 is MNHNY, CDR2 SVGAGI, per germline (reference sequence). Losses at the gene ends were 6 bases for V and 5 bases for J; bases not matched to a gene: 13. CDR3 DNA: TGTGCCAGCAGCTCTACCGGGACTGGGGGGGACAATGAGCAGTTCTTC. It codes for CASSSTGTGGDNEQFF.

Only a few counts were recorded for this clone. The chain is built from TRBV2 and TRBJ1-5; D gene ambiguous. V shed 7 bases and J shed 4 bases, with 17 bases lying between them. Germline CDR1 reads SNHLY; CDR2 reads FYNNEI. The CDR3 runs to 15 residues. The CDR3: CASIPGRDSNQPQHF. CDR3 coding DNA: TGTGCCAGCATCCCTGGAAGGGATTCTAATCAGCCCCAGCATTTT.

The count of this clone is one. The V and J genes are TRBV27 and TRBJ2-7; the match to TRBD2 covers 7 bases. CDR1 MNHEY and CDR2 SMNVEV come from the germline V gene (reference sequence). The CDR3 loop spans 16 amino acids. V lost 0 bases, J lost 4 bases, and 9 bases stayed unmatched. This chain's CDR3 is CASSLSMGRDRYEQYF. In nucleotides, the CDR3 is TGTGCCAGCAGTTTATCGATGGGGAGGGATCGGTACGAGCAGTACTTC.

Concerning this clone itself: Other DNA sequences in this specimen translate into the identical CDR3. This chain joins TRBV9 and TRBJ2-7, with 8 bases fitting TRBD1. V was clipped by 4 bases and J by 3 bases; unmatched bases: 3. Germline CDR1 is SGDLS and CDR2 is YYNGEE. This CDR3 is 13 amino acids long. The CDR3 coding sequence is TGTGCCAGCAGCATCGGACAGGGCTACGAGCAGTACTTC. This translates into CASSIGQGYEQYF.

This chain uses TRBV4-3 with TRBJ1-4; the match to TRBD1 covers 9 bases. CDR1 and CDR2 (germline): LGHNA, YSLEER. The CDR3 is 17 amino acids. The V and J ends lost 0 bases and 8 bases, in that order; junction bases with no gene match: 10. CDR3 region: CASSQDWLDRGSEKLFF. Written as DNA, the CDR3 is TGCGCCAGCAGCCAAGATTGGTTGGACAGGGGTAGCGAAAAACTGTTTTTT.

A remark on this clone: The identical CDR3 is also encoded by other nucleotide sequences in the sample. The chain couples TRBV4-3 to TRBJ2-1, with 8 positions matching TRBD1. The germline V gene has CDR1 LGHNA and CDR2 YSLEER. The CDR3 covers 16 residues. The junction had 3 bases not matched to a gene; V was cut back by 2 bases and J by 0 bases. CDR3: CASSQLTGASYNEQFF. The CDR3 bases are TGCGCCAGCAGCCAACTGACAGGGGCCTCCTACAATGAGCAGTTCTTC.

The chain joins TRBV4-3 to TRBJ2-1, with a possible D match to TRBD2 (6 bases). Germline V gene lookup returns CDR1 LGHNA and CDR2 YSLEER. V was cut by 1 base and J by 7 bases, with 14 bases left in between. The CDR3 sequence is 15 residues long. The CDR3 reads CASSQVMNAGNEQFF. The CDR3 DNA is TGCGCCAGCAGCCAAGTGATGAACGCGGGGAATGAGCAGTTCTTC.

This chain joins TRBV7-9 and TRBJ2-6; 7 bases fit TRBD1. Per germline, CDR1 SEHNR and CDR2 FQNEAQ (reference sequence). V gave up 5 bases and J gave up 0 bases; unmatched junction bases: 7. The CDR3 consists of 17 residues. The CDR3 here is CASSGRQGSSGANVLTF. CDR3 DNA sequence: TGTGCCAGCAGCGGGAGACAGGGCTCCTCTGGGGCCAACGTCCTGACTTTC.

The rearrangement joins TRBV5-1 to TRBJ2-7, with D possibly matching TRBD1 (5 bases). Looked up from germline, CDR1 is SGHRS and CDR2 is YFSETQ. The CDR3 totals 14 residues. Trimming cost V 2 bases and J 3 bases, with 12 bases left between them. CDR3 bases: TGCGCCAGCAGCTTAAGGGGTCTCGGCTACGAGCAGTACTTC. It codes for CASSLRGLGYEQYF.

J is TRBJ1-1 and V is TRBV7-9, with 7 bases fitting TRBD1. The germline gives CDR1 SEHNR, CDR2 FQNEAQ (reference sequence). The CDR3 is 14 residues long. V was pared by 5 bases and J by 7 bases, with 10 bases of the junction left unmatched. The CDR3 bases are TGTGCCAGCAGCCCTTTTGGTGGGGACAGTGAAGCTTTCTTT. Residues: CASSPFGGDSEAFF.

The chain is built from TRBV10-3 and TRBJ2-3; TRBD2 agrees at 13 bases. After removal of 10 bases from V and 6 bases from J, the junction contained 19 bases not matched to a gene. The CDR3 length is 18 residues. From germline, CDR1 is ENHRY and CDR2 SYGVKD. The CDR3 DNA sequence: TGTGCCACCGGAGACGGAGGACCGGGACTAGCGGGATCGGATACGCAGTATTTT. Translated: CATGDGGPGLAGSDTQYF.

This clone has a single count. The rearrangement links TRBV9 to TRBJ2-3; 7 bases line up with TRBD1. This CDR3 is built from 15 residues. Germline CDR1 reads SGDLS; CDR2 reads YYNGEE. The J segment lost 0 bases and the V segment lost 6 bases, leaving 7 bases of the junction unmatched. CDR3 DNA sequence: TGTGCCAGCACCCCGACAGGGTCTAGCACAGATACGCAGTATTTT. Amino acid sequence: CASTPTGSSTDTQYF. Filled out from reference TRBV9 and TRBJ2-3, the complete variable domain reads DSGVTQTPKHLITATGQRVTLRCSPRSGDLSVYWYQQSLDQGLQFLIQYYNGEERAKGNILERFSAQQFPDLHSELNLSSLELGDSALYFCASTPTGSSTDTQYFGPGTRLTVL.

The rearrangement links TRBV29-1 to TRBJ1-1; D is ambiguous. This CDR3 is built from 12 residues. V was shortened by 6 bases and J by 0 bases, with 8 bases between the two germline ends. The germline V gene encodes CDR1 SQVTM and CDR2 ANQGSEA. The CDR3 region has the DNA TGCAGCGTGGGGATTATGAACACTGAAGCTTTCTTT. Protein sequence: CSVGIMNTEAFF.

With respect to this clone: Other DNA sequences in the same sample also yield this CDR3. The V gene is TRBV5-1, the J gene TRBJ2-1, with D uncertain. V gave up 0 bases and J gave up 2 bases, with 9 bases separating them. Germline V gene lookup returns CDR1 SGHRS and CDR2 YFSETQ. This CDR3 comprises 15 residues. The CDR3 loop reads CASSLEGGAYNEQFF. The CDR3 nucleotides are TGCGCCAGCAGCTTGGAAGGTGGAGCCTACAATGAGCAGTTCTTC.

The chain joins TRBV11-2 to TRBJ2-1, with 7 bases identical to TRBD1. V dropped 4 bases and J dropped 4; count of bases not matched to a gene: 7. The V gene's germline CDR1 is SGHAT and CDR2 FQNNGV. The CDR3 contains 15 residues. CDR3 residues: CASSSDRAPYNEQFF. CDR3 in DNA: TGTGCCAGCAGCTCAGACAGGGCCCCATACAATGAGCAGTTCTTC.